This is a list of T cell receptor beta chains from one sample in a study of T-cell reconstitution after alpha-beta-depleted transplantation in children. MiXCR was run by TCRdb on the PCR reads, yielding one entry per CDR3 protein. The repertoire holds 110,000 or so distinct CDR3 sequences, about 6.4% seen once, with approximately 25% in the top ten. The source material was PBMCs, mostly from graft donor cells, sampled 360 days after TCRalphabeta/CD19-depleted stem cell transplant. The receptors derive from a male patient aged 2-10 years who had a stem cell transplant for acute lymphoblastic leukemia, so the T cells may come from the graft donor. Each CDR3 is given with its conserved first and last residue. The D gene is left open where the match is weak. The listing skips clone size in some rows; elsewhere it reads once, few, many or a size class.

D gene	V gene	clone size	J gene	CDR3 protein	CDR3 DNA
-	TRBV7-6	-	TRBJ2-6	CASSLRLEGANVLTF	TGTGCCAGCAGCTTACGGTTGGAGGGGGCCAACGTCCTGACTTTC
TRBD1	TRBV7-9	many	TRBJ2-1	CASSLDRVLVNEQFF	TGTGCCAGCAGCCTTGACAGGGTACTAGTGAATGAGCAGTTCTTC
-	TRBV5-1	many	TRBJ2-3	CASSLDSGRTDTQYF	TGCGCCAGCAGCTTGGATTCGGGAAGAACAGATACGCAGTATTTT
TRBD1	TRBV28	many	TRBJ2-5	CASSLSGGKETQYF	TGTGCCAGCAGTTTATCAGGGGGCAAGGAGACCCAGTACTTC
TRBD1	TRBV7-2	few	TRBJ2-5	CASSLSGTPGQETQYF	TGTGCCAGCAGCCTCTCCGGGACCCCGGGACAGGAGACCCAGTACTTC
-	TRBV5-1	many	TRBJ2-7	CASSFKVGISYEQYF	TGCGCCAGCAGCTTCAAAGTAGGGATCTCCTACGAGCAGTACTTC
-	TRBV12-3/TRBV12-4	many	TRBJ2-7	CASSLNGATYEQYF	TGTGCCAGCAGTTTAAATGGGGCTACCTACGAGCAGTACTTC
TRBD2	TRBV9	few	TRBJ2-2	CASSPPKRGGRTGELFF	TGTGCCAGCAGCCCCCCGAAACGGGGGGGCCGAACCGGGGAGCTGTTTTTT
-	TRBV24-1	-	TRBJ1-2	CATRFLRANYGYTF	TGTGCCACCAGGTTTCTTAGGGCTAACTATGGCTACACCTTC
-	TRBV20-1	many	TRBJ2-5	CSAQGTGEVETQYF	TGCAGTGCCCAGGGGACGGGAGAGGTAGAGACCCAGTACTTC
-	TRBV6-5	-	TRBJ2-2	CASSPPRELFF	TGTGCCAGCAGTCCCCCCCGGGAGCTGTTTTTT
-	TRBV5-1	many	TRBJ1-5	CASSLEGPYSNQPQHF	TGCGCCAGCAGCTTGGAAGGTCCCTATAGCAATCAGCCCCAGCATTTT
-	TRBV21-1	many	TRBJ2-1	CASSTSGTGDHNEQFF	TGTGCCAGCAGCACCTCCGGGACAGGGGACCACAATGAGCAGTTCTTC
TRBD1	TRBV5-4	-	TRBJ2-2	CASSANRGLAGELFF	TGTGCCAGCAGCGCTAACAGGGGGCTCGCCGGGGAGCTGTTTTTT
-	TRBV6-5	-	TRBJ1-5	CASSTSWDPNQPQHF	TGTGCCAGCAGTACCTCGTGGGACCCCAATCAGCCCCAGCATTTT
TRBD2	TRBV4-2	many	TRBJ2-3	CASSPGGGDTQYF	TGTGCCAGCAGCCCTGGGGGGGGAGATACGCAGTATTTT
-	TRBV11-1	-	TRBJ2-2	CASSLRNWGTQGPGELFF	TGTGCCAGCAGCTTAAGAAATTGGGGGACCCAAGGTCCCGGGGAGCTGTTTTTT
-	TRBV12-3/TRBV12-4	many	TRBJ2-7	CASSVVGEQYF	TGTGCCAGCAGTGTAGTAGGCGAGCAGTACTTC
-	TRBV5-1	-	TRBJ1-1	CASSLRQDYTEAFF	TGCGCCAGCAGCTTGAGACAGGACTACACTGAAGCTTTCTTT
TRBD2	TRBV7-9	many	TRBJ2-1	CASSFAGGYNEQFF	TGTGCCAGCAGCTTCGCGGGAGGTTACAATGAGCAGTTCTTC
TRBD1	TRBV4-1	few	TRBJ2-5	CASSLRDRETQYF	TGCGCCAGCAGCCTCCGGGACAGAGAGACCCAGTACTTC
-	TRBV6-5	-	TRBJ1-5	CASSYRAEGVNQPQHF	TGTGCCAGCAGTTACCGGGCCGAAGGGGTAAATCAGCCCCAGCATTTT
-	TRBV10-3	many	TRBJ1-1	CAIRDSGMWDF	TGTGCCATTAGGGACTCTGGCATGTGGGACTTT
-	TRBV7-9	few	TRBJ1-3	CASSEGFGNTIYF	TGTGCCAGCAGCGAGGGGTTTGGAAACACCATATATTTT
TRBD2	TRBV6-5	few	TRBJ2-3	CASSYYSGSGGDTQYF	TGTGCCAGCAGTTACTATAGCGGGAGTGGGGGAGATACGCAGTATTTT
-	TRBV7-6	-	TRBJ2-3	CASSLASRFSTDTQYF	TGTGCCAGCAGCTTAGCGTCACGATTCAGCACAGATACGCAGTATTTT
-	TRBV10-3	many	TRBJ2-7	CAISEGGYEQYF	TGTGCCATCAGTGAGGGGGGCTACGAGCAGTACTTC
TRBD1	TRBV12-3/TRBV12-4	many	TRBJ1-2	CASSYRGGPGGYTF	TGTGCCAGCAGTTACAGGGGAGGCCCAGGGGGCTACACCTTC
TRBD1	TRBV7-9	-	TRBJ2-5	CASSMDRGVRTQYF	TGTGCCAGCAGCATGGACAGGGGGGTTAGGACCCAGTACTTC
TRBD1	TRBV9	-	TRBJ2-1	CTSSVPRDRADNEQFF	TGTACCAGCAGCGTACCCCGGGACAGGGCGGACAATGAGCAGTTCTTC
-	TRBV4-2	few	TRBJ2-7	CASSQGRAGGNEQYF	TGTGCCAGCAGCCAAGGCCGGGCCGGGGGAAACGAGCAGTACTTC
TRBD2	TRBV4-2	many	TRBJ2-3	CASAWEGGPTDTQYF	TGTGCCAGCGCCTGGGAGGGAGGCCCCACAGATACGCAGTATTTT
-	TRBV29-1	many	TRBJ2-1	CSADPGNEQFF	TGCAGCGCGGACCCGGGGAATGAGCAGTTCTTC
-	TRBV7-9	many	TRBJ2-3	CASRGISPFTDTQYF	TGTGCCAGCAGGGGGATTTCGCCTTTCACAGATACGCAGTATTTT
TRBD2	TRBV27	many	TRBJ2-7	CASSLYAAGERYEQYF	TGTGCCAGCAGTTTATATGCGGCGGGAGAGAGGTACGAGCAGTACTTC
-	TRBV27	many	TRBJ2-1	CASGPGLIYNEQFF	TGTGCCAGCGGCCCCGGACTCATCTACAATGAGCAGTTCTTC
TRBD2	TRBV5-8	few	TRBJ2-5	CASSLWGGPKETQYF	TGTGCCAGCAGCTTGTGGGGGGGTCCTAAAGAGACCCAGTACTTC
-	TRBV5-6	many	TRBJ2-1	CASSEPGAPVNEQFF	TGTGCCAGCAGCGAACCCGGGGCGCCGGTCAATGAGCAGTTCTTC
TRBD1	TRBV29-1	many	TRBJ1-1	CSLTPRDRRRLNTEAFF	TGCAGCCTCACCCCCCGGGACAGGCGACGCTTGAACACTGAAGCTTTCTTT
-	TRBV4-3	many	TRBJ2-1	CASSQGPILERGYNEQFF	TGCGCCAGCAGCCAAGGCCCCATCCTCGAGAGGGGCTACAATGAGCAGTTCTTC
-	TRBV7-9	few	TRBJ2-7	CASSHRDLAYEQYF	TGTGCCAGCAGCCACCGGGACTTGGCCTACGAGCAGTACTTC
TRBD2	TRBV4-2	-	TRBJ2-2	CASSLSGGATGELFF	TGTGCCAGCAGCCTCAGCGGGGGGGCCACCGGGGAGCTGTTTTTT
TRBD1	TRBV29-1	many	TRBJ1-2	CSVAGQGGTNYGYTF	TGCAGCGTCGCCGGACAGGGTGGGACTAACTATGGCTACACCTTC
-	TRBV9	many	TRBJ2-7	CASSEGSTVPSYEQYF	TGTGCCAGCAGCGAAGGCTCCACGGTCCCCTCCTACGAGCAGTACTTC
-	TRBV21-1	many	TRBJ2-1	CASSTRRGGHNEQFF	TGTGCCAGCAGCACCCGACGGGGGGGACACAATGAGCAGTTCTTC
-	TRBV30	few	TRBJ2-1	CACQVRAYNEQFF	TGTGCCTGCCAGGTAAGGGCCTACAATGAGCAGTTCTTC
TRBD2	TRBV4-3	few	TRBJ2-5	CASSLTSAYQETQYF	TGCGCCAGCAGCCTGACTAGCGCGTACCAAGAGACCCAGTACTTC
-	TRBV7-9	many	TRBJ2-7	CASSFGRGTYEQYF	TGTGCCAGCAGCTTCGGCAGGGGTACCTACGAGCAGTACTTC
-	TRBV28	few	TRBJ2-7	CASYRDGEQYF	TGTGCCAGCTACAGGGATGGCGAGCAGTACTTC
-	TRBV7-2	many	TRBJ1-3	CASSLAGHVSGNTIYF	TGTGCCAGCAGCTTAGCAGGGCACGTCTCTGGAAACACCATATATTTT
-	TRBV21-1	many	TRBJ1-5	CASSNLSLSGGQPQHF	TGTGCCAGCAGCAACTTATCCCTGTCCGGCGGCCAGCCCCAGCATTTT
TRBD1	TRBV15	few	TRBJ2-5	CATSRALTGQETQYF	TGTGCCACCAGCAGAGCCTTGACAGGGCAAGAGACCCAGTACTTC
TRBD1	TRBV28	few	TRBJ1-1	CASTTTGWPEAFF	TGTGCCAGCACCACGACAGGGTGGCCTGAAGCTTTCTTT
-	TRBV28	many	TRBJ2-7	CASSLGFTYEQYF	TGTGCCAGCAGTTTAGGTTTTACCTACGAGCAGTACTTC
-	TRBV29-1	many	TRBJ1-2	CSVDGIEKRAYGYTF	TGCAGCGTTGACGGGATAGAAAAAAGGGCCTATGGCTACACCTTC
-	TRBV5-4	many	TRBJ2-5	CASSSDWQETQYF	TGTGCCAGCAGCTCGGACTGGCAAGAGACCCAGTACTTC
-	TRBV5-5	many	TRBJ2-4	CASSPDGGLAKNIQYF	TGTGCCAGCAGCCCGGATGGAGGACTAGCCAAAAACATTCAGTACTTC